This T cell receptor (beta chain) was recorded in a study of early T cells in non-severe SARS-CoV-2 infection. About the study: With bulk RNA from unsorted whole blood as input, sequencing yielded unpaired chains. Study-level points and caveats: CD4 and private specificities were missed by VDJdb matching, which favored anti-spike CD8 responses.

With respect to this clonotype: Its antigen remains unknown.

Unique molecular identifiers (one per individual cDNA molecule) were attached. One entry per CDR3 protein results from TCRdb running MiXCR on the 5' RACE reads. The table shows about 100,000 distinct CDR3 sequences, with about 12% occurring only once. Sequencing was performed on whole blood. This TCR derives from an adult who was a healthcare worker with PCR-confirmed SARS-CoV-2 infection or an uninfected control (not recorded which).

DNA of the CDR3: TGTGCCAGCAGTCGTTCCCTGGCGGGACCCCTGAATTCACCCCTCCACTTT. This codes for CASSRSLAGPLNSPLHF. The chain is built from TRBV12-3 or TRBV12-4 and TRBJ1-6; D is perhaps TRBD1 (5 bases). The CDR3 has 17 residues. V was pared by 5 bases and J by 7 bases, with 21 bases between.